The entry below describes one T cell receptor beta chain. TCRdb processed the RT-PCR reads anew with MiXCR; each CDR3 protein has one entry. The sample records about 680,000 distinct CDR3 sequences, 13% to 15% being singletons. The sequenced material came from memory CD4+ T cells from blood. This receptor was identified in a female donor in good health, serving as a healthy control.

CDR3 amino acids: CASSDASGSGNEQFF. The CDR3, as DNA: TGCGCCAGCAGCGACGCTAGCGGGAGTGGCAATGAGCAGTTCTTC. The chain employs TRBV5-1 and TRBJ2-1; 10 bases line up with TRBD2. Germline CDR1 is SGHRS and CDR2 is YFSETQ. This CDR3 comprises 15 residues. Trimming took 4 bases from V and 6 from J; bases not matched to a gene: 7.